A single sample gave rise to the 9 T cell receptor beta chains below, sequenced in a study of CD8+CD57+ T cells in acquired aplastic anemia. According to the study, genomic DNA was the template for TCR beta VDJ and CDR3 profiling. Via MiXCR, TCRdb re-called the reads, giving one row per CDR3 protein. The sample includes just over 400,000 distinct CDR3 sequences, roughly 68% of them seen just once. The sequencing input was sorted CD4+, CD8+, or CD8+CD57+ T cells (not recorded which) from PBMCs. These receptor sequences come from a human donor in good health, serving as a control.

This clonotype was recorded once. V usage is TRBV12-3 or TRBV12-4 and J usage is TRBJ1-1, with D uncertain. V lost 0 bases to trimming and J lost 5 bases, with 10 bases between them. The CDR3 is 14 residues long. CDR3 nucleotides: TGTGCCAGCAGTTTAGCAGAGGGTGTGACTGAAGCTTTCTTT. Its protein is CASSLAEGVTEAFF.

The rearrangement uses TRBV7-8 and TRBJ1-2; D is perhaps TRBD1 (5 bases). CDR1 is SGHVS and CDR2 is FQNEAQ in the germline V gene. Trimming cost V 5 bases and J 2 bases, with 9 bases left between them. The CDR3 has 13 residues. CDR3 DNA: TGTGCCAGCAGCCCGACAGAGAACTATGGCTACACCTTC. This encodes CASSPTENYGYTF.

In the case of this clonotype: A much more abundant neighbour one base away suggests this may be a read error. This chain links TRBV20-1 with TRBJ2-5, with a weak D call TRBD2 (5 bases). Near its end, the DNA agrees better with TRBJ2-1, so the J call may be wrong. Germline CDR1 is DFQATT and CDR2 is SNEGSKA (reference sequence). The CDR3 covers 15 residues. CDR3 DNA sequence: TGCAGTGCTAGCACCCCCCGGACTCTCTGCAATGAGCAGTTCTTC. As protein: CSASTPRTLCNEQFF.

This clonotype was seen ten or more times. The chain has TRBV5-1 and TRBJ1-1; perhaps TRBD1 as D (5 bases). From germline, CDR1 is SGHRS and CDR2 YFSETQ. The CDR3 runs 14 residues. The V gene lost 2 bases and the J gene lost 1 base, with 9 bases spanning the gap. The CDR3 spells CASSLQVSNTEAFF. CDR3 in DNA: TGCGCCAGCAGCTTACAGGTCTCGAACACTGAAGCTTTCTTT.

The chain is built from TRBV5-6 and TRBJ1-1; D is undetermined. The ends were cut back, 3 bases at V and 3 bases at J, with 12 bases in the middle. CDR1 and CDR2 from the germline V gene are SGHDT and YYEEEE. The CDR3 extends over 14 amino acids. The CDR3 DNA sequence: TGTGCCAGCAGCTCGGTCACCGCTTACACTGAAGCTTTCTTT. This sequence encodes CASSSVTAYTEAFF.

V usage is TRBV4-3 and J usage is TRBJ2-1, with D maybe TRBD1 (5 bases). This CDR3 comprises 15 residues. CDR1 LGHNA and CDR2 YSLEER come from the germline V gene. V was shortened by 6 bases and J by 6 bases, with 18 bases between the two germline ends. Here the CDR3 reads CASRWGQGIGNEQFF. The DNA for the CDR3 is TGCGCCAGCAGGTGGGGCCAAGGCATTGGCAATGAGCAGTTCTTC.

The chain has TRBV7-2 and TRBJ2-4; TRBD2 matches at 11 bases. The CDR3 is 16 residues long. Losses at the gene ends were 5 bases for V and 4 bases for J; bases not matched to a gene: 7. Germline V gene lookup returns CDR1 SGHTA and CDR2 FQGNSA. CDR3 coding DNA: TGTGCCAGCAGCCAAGGACTAGCGGGTGTGAAAAACATTCAGTACTTC. Amino acid sequence: CASSQGLAGVKNIQYF.

Notes on this clonotype: One end of the junction is discordant with germline, which a read error may explain. This sequence joins TRBV6-1 and TRBJ1-2; D unresolved. Germline CDR1 MNHNS, CDR2 SASEGT. CDR3 size: 13 residues. The CDR3 sequence is CASSLGSSYGNAF. In nucleotides, the CDR3 is TGTGCCAGCAGTCTCGGAAGCAGCTATGGCAACGCCTTC.

The chain has TRBV5-4 and TRBJ2-3; the match to TRBD1 covers 7 bases. CDR3 length: 13 residues. Trimming took 4 bases from V and 4 from J; bases not matched to a gene: 3. Germline assignment: CDR1 SGHNT and CDR2 YYREEE (reference sequence). The CDR3 DNA sequence: TGTGCCAGCAGCATGGACAGGCCAGATACGCAGTATTTT. This encodes CASSMDRPDTQYF.